The rows below give T cell receptor beta chains drawn from one sample of a study of early T cells in non-severe SARS-CoV-2 infection. Each CDR3 protein is one row after TCRdb ran MiXCR on the 5' RACE reads. In the table there are some 38,000 distinct CDR3 sequences, around 3.9% of which are singletons. Sequencing was done on a sample of whole blood. The receptors come from an adult who was a healthcare worker with PCR-confirmed SARS-CoV-2 infection or an uninfected control (not recorded which). CDR3s include the opening cysteine and the closing phenylalanine or tryptophan. The size of a clone is reported for some rows only, either as once, few or many, or as a class for expanded clones.

CDR3 length,V gene,clone size,CDR3 protein
13,TRBV7-6,many,CASSRSGRVEQFF
16,TRBV6-5,many,CASSYMGTSDNNEQFF
20,TRBV12-2,many,CASRLELDGPPSSYNSPLHF
19,TRBV7-8,NA,CASSFIARRTSGGGDTQYF
15,TRBV5-1,many,CASSLVGPVNTEAFF
14,TRBV20-1,many,CSARLGRPPETQYF
15,TRBV4-2,many,CASSRGLAGSDEQFF
16,TRBV15,many,CATSRDIGLGNQPQHF
16,TRBV12-3/TRBV12-4,medium-sized,CASSLALPGNTGELFF
13,TRBV4-3,many,CASSLASTDTQYF
13,TRBV7-3,many,CASSRTAEETQYF
16,TRBV18,NA,CASSERSPANTGELFF
11,TRBV6-2/TRBV6-3,many,CASSPLGEQFF
14,TRBV27,medium-sized,CASSSGLVTDTQYF
15,TRBV7-2,few,CASSSPAGFTDTQYF
8,TRBV11-2,many,CASSPGTF
16,TRBV7-2,many,CASSLVAGGFAYEQYF
16,TRBV7-9,many,CASSFGQGTGSAPLHF
15,TRBV28,many,CASRSGTIVSYEQYF
12,TRBV19,many,CASSISSYEQFF
16,TRBV24-1,many,CATSDSGQGVNTEAFF
17,TRBV12-5,NA,CASGSSQGANSNQPQHF
14,TRBV7-9,NA,CASSSTSSYNEQFF
14,TRBV6-5,many,CASSPLQGSDEQYF
14,TRBV11-1,few,CASSFMGLGTEAFF
13,TRBV14,many,CASSRGQLYEQYF
14,TRBV6-2/TRBV6-3,many,CASMGLAGTDTQYF
13,TRBV20-1,NA,CSARTGTFSTQYF
11,TRBV20-1,NA,CSAHRGAEAFF
12,TRBV11-1,few,CASRSPGNTIYF
14,TRBV20-1,many,CSALHIAGANVLTF
11,TRBV20-1,NA,CSVPGQGKQFF
17,TRBV15,many,CATSRVSDRRENQPQHF
15,TRBV7-3,many,CASSPRGGLGHEQYF
14,TRBV7-2,many,CASSLPNRGVGYTF
12,TRBV5-1,few,CASSLDRSGYTF
15,TRBV27,many,CASTEDRYSNQPQHF
15,TRBV20-1,NA,CSAPEGGGSTDTQYF